This T cell receptor beta chain emerged from a study of prognosis after radiotherapy for stage I lung cancer. Background on the study: Therapy that ran concurrently with stereotactic body radiotherapy was given to no patient. Study-wide results and limits: Reduced unique TCR clone counts were recorded after stereotactic body radiation therapy, with a median of roughly 10,000 versus 7,000.

This clonotype was seen at least ten times. The antigen remains unidentified. Two-round multiplex PCR amplified TCR beta CDR3 from genomic DNA. Primers were specific to each TRBV and TRBJ gene in first-round PCR. TCRdb re-called the multiplex PCR reads through MiXCR, storing one row per CDR3 protein. This sample yields 30,000 or so distinct CDR3 sequences, of which about 34% are seen a single time; 25% to 35% belongs to the top ten. V was trimmed by 8 bases and J by 10 bases, leaving 12 bases between them. The CDR3 is made up of 11 amino acids. The germline V gene has CDR1 SNHLY and CDR2 FYNNEI. The V call is TRBV2, the J call TRBJ2-1; D remains ambiguous. The specimen comprised PBMCs, sampled before or after stereotactic body radiation therapy (not recorded which). The sequence came from a donor aged 50 or older with non-small cell lung cancer. The CDR3 reads CASLYWLEQFF. The CDR3 region has the DNA TGTGCCAGCCTTTACTGGTTGGAGCAGTTCTTC.